This entry lists 27 T cell receptor beta chains sequenced from one sample in a study of shared clonotypes between healthy human individuals. The repertoire was sequenced with immunoSEQ multiplex PCR; TCRdb's copy has only in-frame clones and lacks some. The table has 2 million to 2.5 million clones, around 90% seen once. Sequenced input: naive CD4+ T cells from PBMCs. Regarding subset: CD45RA+ positively selected. The receptor source for this set is a man younger than 30 in good health. Some clones in this sample may be carry-over from other donors' samples.

This chain links TRBV11-2 with TRBJ1-5; D is uncertain. The CDR3 sequence is 13 residues long. V was shortened by 0 bases and J by 7 bases, with 7 bases between the two germline ends. Germline lookup yields CDR1 SGHAT and CDR2 FQNNGV. CDR3 in amino acids: CASSLELGQPQHF. CDR3 bases: TGTGCCAGCAGCTTAGAATTGGGGCAGCCCCAGCATTTT.

The V gene is TRBV19, the J gene TRBJ2-7, with 8 bases identical to TRBD1. The germline gives CDR1 LNHDA, CDR2 SQIVND (reference sequence). The CDR3 loop spans 15 amino acids. The J segment lost 2 bases and the V segment lost 4 bases, leaving 7 bases of the junction unmatched. CDR3: CASSTTGGMAYEQYF. The CDR3 bases are TGTGCCAGTAGTACTACAGGGGGTATGGCCTACGAGCAGTACTTC.

The V call is TRBV2, the J call TRBJ2-1; 9 nucleotides align to TRBD2. J was trimmed by 1 base and V by 6 bases; bases with no gene match: 19. Per the germline V gene, CDR1 is SNHLY and CDR2 is FYNNEI. CDR3 size: 20 residues. The CDR3, as DNA: TGTGCCAGCAGGGGTCCGGGGCGGGAGCGGGAGGTCGCATCCTACAATGAGCAGTTCTTC. This codes for CASRGPGREREVASYNEQFF.

The chain has TRBV4-2 and TRBJ1-5; no clear D. V shed 0 bases and J shed 2 bases, with 8 bases lying between them. Per the germline V gene, CDR1 is LGHNA and CDR2 is YNFKEQ. The CDR3 has 15 amino acids. The CDR3 reads CASSQDIRGNQPQHF. DNA for the CDR3: TGTGCCAGCAGCCAAGATATTAGGGGCAATCAGCCCCAGCATTTT.

V and J are TRBV2 and TRBJ2-3; D call uncertain. CDR3 length: 12 residues. Trimming cost V 7 bases and J 6 bases, with 11 bases left between them. Germline assignment: CDR1 SNHLY and CDR2 FYNNEI. CDR3: CASIRLGDTQYF. For the CDR3, the DNA is TGTGCCAGCATTCGTCTGGGGGATACGCAGTATTTT.

This clone appeared a few times. This chain's CDR3 is CASSYRGTSYGYTF. DNA of the CDR3: TGTGCCAGCAGTTATAGGGGCACTTCCTATGGCTACACCTTC. J is TRBJ1-2 and V is TRBV6-5; D possibly corresponds to TRBD1 (5 bases). The V end lost 3 bases, the J end lost 4 bases, and 12 bases lay between the germline ends. CDR3 length: 14 residues. The V gene's germline CDR1 is MNHEY and CDR2 SVGAGI.

This clone has just one count. The chain links TRBV5-1 to TRBJ2-3, with 7 bases matching TRBD2. CDR3 length equals 16 residues. Germline CDR1 SGHRS, CDR2 YFSETQ. V shed 4 bases and J 1 base; nucleotides not matched to a gene: 9. CDR3 amino acids: CASSPLGGGGTDTQYF. In DNA, the CDR3 is TGCGCCAGCAGCCCCTTGGGTGGGGGGGGCACAGATACGCAGTATTTT. The complete variable domain, with remaining parts taken from reference TRBV5-1 and TRBJ2-3, reads KAGVTQTPRYLIKTRGQQVTLSCSPISGHRSVSWYQQTPGQGLQFLFEYFSETQRNKGNFPGRFSGRQFSNSRSEMNVSTLELGDSALYLCASSPLGGGGTDTQYFGPGTRLTVL.

This rearrangement joins TRBV7-2 to TRBJ1-5; tentatively, D is TRBD1 (5 bases). The germline V and J ends were trimmed by 4 bases and 4 bases, with 11 bases remaining between them. This CDR3 region has 14 residues. Germline V lookup: CDR1 SGHTA, CDR2 FQGNSA. This CDR3 is CASSYAGVNQPQHF. Written as DNA, the CDR3 is TGTGCCAGCAGCTACGCGGGGGTAAATCAGCCCCAGCATTTT.

V and J are TRBV7-3 and TRBJ1-1; D gene unclear. From germline, CDR1 is SGHTA and CDR2 FQGTGA. With 5 bases removed from V and 1 base from J, the gap between germline ends came to 8 bases. This CDR3 comprises 13 residues. CDR3: CASSIGPNTEAFF. The CDR3, as DNA: TGTGCCAGCAGCATTGGGCCGAACACTGAAGCTTTCTTT.

The rearrangement joins TRBV29-1 to TRBJ2-2; unclear D gene. CDR1 and CDR2 from the germline V gene are SQVTM and ANQGSEA. Between the trimmed V and J ends, which lost 7 bases and 1 base, there was a span of 7 bases. This CDR3 is built from 12 residues. CDR3: CSARQNTGELFF. The CDR3 nucleotides read TGCAGCGCCAGACAGAACACCGGGGAGCTGTTTTTT.

This rearrangement joins TRBV13 to TRBJ2-7; the D gene is possibly TRBD2 (5 bases). V was shortened by 0 bases and J by 2 bases, with 23 bases between the two germline ends. Per the germline V gene, CDR1 is PRHDT and CDR2 is FYEKMQ (reference sequence). The CDR3 consists of 19 residues. CDR3: CASSLGLNTRAIRTYEQYF. In DNA form, the CDR3 reads TGTGCCAGCAGCTTAGGCCTAAATACTAGAGCAATACGAACCTACGAGCAGTACTTC. The full variable domain, completed using reference TRBV13 and TRBJ2-7, is AAGVIQSPRHLIKEKRETATLKCYPIPRHDTVYWYQQGPGQDPQFLISFYEKMQSDKGSIPDRFSAQQFSDYHSELNMSSLELGDSALYFCASSLGLNTRAIRTYEQYFGPGTRLTVT.

This sequence joins TRBV18 and TRBJ2-3, with a weak D call TRBD1 (5 bases). Germline values: CDR1 KGHSH, CDR2 LQKENI. The CDR3 is 15 amino acids. Trimming removed 3 bases at V and 8 bases at J, with 18 bases between. CDR3 amino acids: CASSPTNSQDPTQYF. In nucleotides, the CDR3 is TGTGCCAGCTCACCGACGAACTCACAGGACCCTACGCAGTATTTT.

The chain uses TRBV30 and TRBJ2-1; 7 positions match TRBD1. This CDR3 is 12 amino acids long. The germline gives CDR1 GTSNPN, CDR2 SVGIG (reference sequence). The V segment lost 5 bases and the J segment 8 bases; nucleotides outside the gene matches: 6. The CDR3 reads CAWAVQGDEQFF. The CDR3 region has the DNA TGTGCCTGGGCTGTCCAGGGGGATGAGCAGTTCTTC.

J is TRBJ2-1 and V is TRBV5-6; 10 nucleotides align to TRBD2. V was pared by 3 bases and J by 6 bases, with 9 bases of the junction left unmatched. CDR1 is SGHDT and CDR2 is YYEEEE in the germline V gene. The CDR3 totals 16 residues. The CDR3: CASSYRISGRPNEQFF. In nucleotides, the CDR3 is TGTGCCAGCAGCTATCGAATTAGCGGGAGGCCCAATGAGCAGTTCTTC.

The chain joins TRBV18 to TRBJ1-5, with a weak D call TRBD1 (5 bases). V lost 4 bases and J 1 base, leaving 8 bases between the germline ends. The CDR3 runs 14 residues. CDR1 is KGHSH, CDR2 LQKENI, per germline. The CDR3 protein is CASSRRDSNQPQHF. CDR3 nucleotide sequence: TGTGCCAGCTCACGCCGGGACAGCAATCAGCCCCAGCATTTT.

This clone was observed once. The gene calls are TRBV7-9 and TRBJ2-2; either TRBD1 or TRBD2 may supply D (7 bases each). The CDR3 totals 15 residues. Trimming left V 4 bases short and J 3 bases short, with 12 bases between. From germline, CDR1 is SEHNR and CDR2 FQNEAQ (reference sequence). The CDR3 nucleotides read TGTGCCAGCAGCTCGGGGGGACAGCACACCGGGGAGCTGTTTTTT. Its protein is CASSSGGQHTGELFF.

This clone was counted only a few times. Other DNA sequences in this specimen translate into the identical CDR3. This chain uses TRBV28 with TRBJ1-2; TRBD1 matches at 9 bases. The length of the CDR3 is 14 residues. V lost 5 bases to trimming and J lost 4 bases; unmatched junction nucleotides: 5. Germline CDR1 and CDR2: MDHEN and SYDVKM. The CDR3 coding sequence is TGTGCCAGCAGTCCTCCGACAGGGGGCTATGGCTACACCTTC. Protein product: CASSPPTGGYGYTF.

The chain uses TRBV5-1 and TRBJ1-1; D possibly corresponds to TRBD1 (6 bases). CDR1 is SGHRS, CDR2 YFSETQ, per germline. V was cut by 4 bases and J by 4 bases, with 17 bases left in between. This CDR3 has 15 amino acids. The CDR3 sequence is CASSLQGGTFTEAFF. CDR3 sequence (DNA): TGCGCCAGCAGCCTACAGGGTGGTACGTTCACTGAAGCTTTCTTT.

The CDR3 region is CASSLKGGRALGEQFF. The CDR3 DNA is TGTGCCAGCAGCTTAAAGGGCGGGAGGGCCTTGGGTGAGCAGTTCTTC. This rearrangement joins TRBV7-3 to TRBJ2-1; 9 bases align to TRBD2. Germline V gene data show CDR1 as SGHTA and CDR2 as FQGTGA. V shed 1 base, J shed 9 bases, and the junction held 10 bases outside the gene matches. CDR3 length: 16 residues. Based on the CDR3 plus reference TRBV7-3 and TRBJ2-1, the full variable domain is GAGVSQTPSNKVTEKGKYVELRCDPISGHTALYWYRQSLGQGPEFLIYFQGTGAADDSGLPNDRFFAVRPEGSVSTLKIQRTERGDSAVYLCASSLKGGRALGEQFFGPGTRLTVL.

The chain couples TRBV5-1 to TRBJ1-1; possibly TRBD1 for D (5 bases). The CDR3 sequence is 15 residues long. Germline V gene lookup returns CDR1 SGHRS and CDR2 YFSETQ. Trimming pared 1 base from V and 4 bases from J, leaving 14 bases between. The DNA of the CDR3 is TGCGCCAGCAGCTTGAGCGGGGCCCAGAGCACTGAAGCTTTCTTT. It encodes CASSLSGAQSTEAFF.

This sequence joins TRBV6-1 and TRBJ2-1; 10 bases map to TRBD2. CDR3 size: 19 residues. Germline CDR1 is MNHNS and CDR2 is SASEGT. The V and J ends lost 1 base and 0 bases, in that order; junction bases with no gene match: 9. In DNA form, the CDR3 reads TGTGCCAGCAGTGAAGGGACTAGCGGCTTCTCTAGCTCCTACAATGAGCAGTTCTTC. This codes for CASSEGTSGFSSSYNEQFF.

This chain uses TRBV2 with TRBJ1-2, with D possibly TRBD1 on 5 matching bases. CDR3 length: 16 amino acids. The ends were cut back, 6 bases at V and 2 bases at J, with 19 bases in the middle. Germline lookup yields CDR1 SNHLY and CDR2 FYNNEI. The DNA of the CDR3 is TGTGCCAGCAGGGCAAGAAGACATCCAGGGAACTATGGCTACACCTTC. It encodes CASRARRHPGNYGYTF.

This CDR3 reads CASSEAFLGNGYTF. CDR3 DNA sequence: TGTGCCAGCAGTGAAGCGTTTTTAGGGAATGGCTACACCTTC. The chain carries TRBV6-1 and TRBJ1-2; D is undetermined. CDR3 length: 14 residues. Germline values: CDR1 MNHNS, CDR2 SASEGT. Trimming removed 0 bases from V and 6 bases from J, with 11 bases in between.

This chain connects TRBV6-5 to TRBJ1-2, with TRBD1 identical over 8 bases. The CDR3 runs 15 residues. Germline V gene lookup returns CDR1 MNHEY and CDR2 SVGAGI. V lost 0 bases to trimming and J lost 3 bases; unmatched junction nucleotides: 3. The CDR3 DNA reads TGTGCCAGCAGTTACTCGGCAGGGGGCGACTATGGCTACACCTTC. It translates to CASSYSAGGDYGYTF.

The V and J genes are TRBV29-1 and TRBJ1-4, with 11 nucleotides matching TRBD1. The CDR3 has 16 residues. Germline CDR1 reads SQVTM; CDR2 reads ANQGSEA. The V segment lost 7 bases and the J segment 5 bases; nucleotides outside the gene matches: 12. The CDR3 region has the DNA TGCAGCGCCGCCGGGACAGGGGGGGAGGGGAATGAAAAACTGTTTTTT. Translated, it gives CSAAGTGGEGNEKLFF.

The chain joins TRBV28 to TRBJ1-5; D uncertain. Germline V lookup: CDR1 MDHEN, CDR2 SYDVKM. V was pared by 3 bases and J by 6 bases, with 6 bases between. The CDR3 has 12 amino acids. The CDR3 spells CASSLHSQPQHF. The CDR3 nucleotides read TGTGCCAGCAGTTTGCACAGTCAGCCCCAGCATTTT.

This clone was seen just once. The rearrangement links TRBV28 to TRBJ1-3, with 8 bases identical to TRBD1. The CDR3 loop spans 15 amino acids. The germline V gene has CDR1 MDHEN and CDR2 SYDVKM. The J segment lost 2 bases and the V segment lost 5 bases, leaving 5 bases of the junction unmatched. The CDR3 here is CASSESRGPGNTIYF. CDR3 bases: TGTGCCAGCAGTGAATCCAGGGGGCCTGGAAACACCATATATTTT.